Below, 18 T cell receptor beta chains from the same sample are listed, as sequenced in a study of T cells expressing NK-cell markers. TCRdb re-called the 5' RACE reads, yielding one record per CDR3 amino acid sequence without DNA. The sample's table shows some 440,000 distinct CDR3 sequences. Material for sequencing was blood T cells: a sorted CD56 or NKG2C T cell subset, CD4+ or CD8+ T cells, or bulk PBMC T cells (not recorded which). The receptors here all came from a woman in her forties or fifties in good health.

The rearrangement joins TRBV5-1 to TRBJ2-6; no DNA is available, so the TRBD2 call from TCRdb remains unchecked. This CDR3 region has 18 residues. Germline V lookup: CDR1 SGHRS, CDR2 YFSETQ. The CDR3 here is CASSLGLASDSGANVLTF.

This sequence joins TRBV24-1 and TRBJ2-1; the TCRdb call, TRBD2, lacks DNA for checking. The CDR3 has 15 amino acids. Germline V gene lookup returns CDR1 KGHDR and CDR2 SFDVKD. The chain's CDR3 is CATGQGTSSFNEQFF.

CDR3 amino acids: CAISDGRGAGTEAFF. The J gene is TRBJ1-1, the V gene TRBV10-3; TCRdb's D call of TRBD1 is untestable without DNA. From germline, CDR1 is ENHRY and CDR2 SYGVKD. The CDR3 sequence is 15 residues long.

The chain has TRBV5-1 and TRBJ2-3. The CDR3 contains 12 residues. From germline, CDR1 is SGHRS and CDR2 YFSETQ. CDR3: CASSSGTDTQYF.

The chain has TRBV28 and TRBJ1-4; TCRdb lists TRBD1, though no DNA is available to test this call. This CDR3 comprises 14 residues. Per the germline V gene, CDR1 is MDHEN and CDR2 is SYDVKM. CDR3 loop: CASRPPVANEKLFF.

CDR3: CSASPTSGPGLGTQYF. J is TRBJ2-3 and V is TRBV20-1; TCRdb's assignment of TRBD1 cannot be checked, as there is no DNA. Germline CDR1 reads DFQATT; CDR2 reads SNEGSKA (reference sequence). The CDR3 extends over 16 amino acids.

The chain uses TRBV20-1 and TRBJ1-6. The CDR3 is 14 amino acids. From germline, CDR1 is DFQATT and CDR2 SNEGSKA (reference sequence). The CDR3 here is CTIPSTRGNSPLHF.

The chain combines TRBV3-1 with TRBJ2-5; absent DNA, TCRdb's TRBD1 call cannot be checked. This CDR3 contains 13 residues. Germline V CDR1 and CDR2: LGHDT, YNNKEL (reference sequence). CDR3: CASSPPGTETQYF.

The chain employs TRBV12-3 or TRBV12-4 and TRBJ1-6; TCRdb names TRBD1, which stays unverified in the absence of DNA. The CDR3 runs to 14 residues. CDR3 sequence: CASSSGQPNSPLHF.

V is TRBV6-5 and J is TRBJ2-3; TCRdb's assignment of TRBD2 cannot be checked, as there is no DNA. The CDR3 totals 16 residues. In germline, CDR1 is MNHEY, CDR2 SVGAGI. The CDR3 protein is CASSLSGTSGTDTQYF.

The chain is built from TRBV11-1 and TRBJ2-1; the D call from TCRdb, TRBD1, cannot be confirmed without DNA. CDR1 is SGHAT and CDR2 is FQDESV in the germline V gene (reference sequence). The CDR3 totals 13 residues. CDR3 in amino acids: CASSPRGRNEQFF.

This CDR3 reads CASSSRTKSNYGYTF. V gene TRBV6-1 combines with J gene TRBJ1-2; the TRBD1 assignment by TCRdb is unverifiable without DNA. CDR3 length: 15 amino acids. Germline V gene sequence: CDR1 MNHNS, CDR2 SASEGT.

CDR3 sequence: CASRSFGQGQETQYF. This chain uses TRBV5-1 with TRBJ2-5; there is no DNA to check the TCRdb D call of TRBD1. The germline CDR1 and CDR2 sequences are SGHRS and YFSETQ. This CDR3 has 15 amino acids.

V gene TRBV7-6 combines with J gene TRBJ1-5; TCRdb selects TRBD1, and the lack of DNA leaves this call unchecked. Per germline, CDR1 SGHVS and CDR2 FNYEAQ. The CDR3 extends over 16 amino acids. CDR3: CASSSVTGRSNQPQHF.

The chain carries TRBV21-1 and TRBJ1-2; the TCRdb D gene call, TRBD1, has no DNA to confirm it. TRBV21-1 is labeled a pseudogene. The CDR3 consists of 14 residues. Here the CDR3 reads CASSNGRGSYGYTF.

This chain joins TRBV12-3 or TRBV12-4 and TRBJ2-1; TCRdb proposes TRBD1, but this gene call is untestable without DNA. The CDR3 totals 14 residues. CDR3 protein: CASSTQGDLGVQFF.

CDR3 amino acids: CASTHRLGGSNEKLFF. This chain connects TRBV19 to TRBJ1-4; TCRdb picks TRBD1, but there is no DNA to check that call. The CDR3 has 16 residues. Per germline, CDR1 LNHDA and CDR2 SQIVND (reference sequence).

The chain carries TRBV3-1 and TRBJ2-5; no DNA is available, so the TRBD1 call from TCRdb remains unchecked. The CDR3 runs to 15 residues. The germline CDR1 and CDR2 sequences are LGHDT and YNNKEL (reference sequence). CDR3 protein: CASSQVARQGETQYF.